The 21 T cell receptor beta chains below come from one sample, sequenced in a study of CD8+ T cells in alopecia areata. Once RNA had been extracted, it was reverse transcribed into cDNA to act as the sequencing template. Sequencing was performed with immunoSEQ multiplex PCR; in TCRdb, only in-frame clones are kept and a portion is missing. In the table there are hundreds of thousands of clones, about 53% of which are singletons. Material: CD4+ T cells sorted from blood, obtained at week 0. Receptors were obtained from a human donor with alopecia areata.

By share, this clone counts as medium-sized. The chain recombines TRBV10-2 with TRBJ2-7, with 7 positions matching TRBD1. Germline trimming cut 3 bases from V and 12 bases from J; bases unmatched to any gene: 8. Germline CDR1 WSHSY, CDR2 SAAADI. The length of the CDR3 is 12 residues. CDR3 in DNA: TGCGCCAGCAGTGACCGAGGACAGGATACGTACTTC. Protein: CASSDRGQDTYF.

Regarding this clone: Relative to the germline gene, one junction end is altered; a read error may explain this. The chain combines TRBV7-7 with TRBJ2-3; D call uncertain. The CDR3 length is 14 residues. The germline V gene encodes CDR1 SSHAT and CDR2 FNYEAQ (reference sequence). The CDR3 nucleotides are TGTGCTAGCAGCTTAGTTGATAGCACAGATACGCAGTATTTT. Protein: CASSLVDSTDTQYF.

The chain recombines TRBV4-1 with TRBJ1-1; no reliable D call. This CDR3 contains 16 residues. Trimming removed 3 bases at V and 1 base at J, with 15 bases between. CDR1 is MGHRA and CDR2 is YSYEKL in the germline V gene. In nucleotides, the CDR3 is TGCGCCAGCAGCCACCCGATTAGCACAGCGAACACTGAAGCTTTCTTT. It codes for CASSHPISTANTEAFF.

V and J are TRBV4-1 and TRBJ1-2; D possibly corresponds to TRBD1 (6 bases). This CDR3 is built from 16 residues. The ends were cut back, 0 bases at V and 3 bases at J, with 14 bases in the middle. CDR1 is MGHRA, CDR2 YSYEKL, per germline. CDR3 sequence (DNA): TGCGCCAGCAGCCAAGATCGGACAGCCGCTTACTATGGCTACACCTTC. Translated: CASSQDRTAAYYGYTF.

The chain carries TRBV2 and TRBJ1-1; 9 positions match TRBD1. Germline V lookup: CDR1 SNHLY, CDR2 FYNNEI. J was trimmed by 1 base and V by 6 bases; bases with no gene match: 6. The CDR3 runs to 15 residues. The CDR3: CASRRQGGQNTEAFF. For the CDR3, the DNA is TGTGCCAGCAGAAGACAGGGGGGCCAGAACACTGAAGCTTTCTTT.

The chain is built from TRBV7-2 and TRBJ2-1, with 11 nucleotides matching TRBD2. The V and J ends lost 5 bases and 9 bases, in that order; junction bases with no gene match: 9. CDR1 is SGHTA and CDR2 is FQGNSA in the germline V gene. The CDR3 extends over 15 amino acids. The CDR3 DNA follows: TGTGCCAGCAGCATTACTAGCGGGGGTAACGCTGAGCAGTTCTTC. This translates into CASSITSGGNAEQFF.

The CDR3 nucleotides read TGTGCCAGCTCACCCCCCACCCCAGTCGGTGAGCAGTTCTTC. Protein: CASSPPTPVGEQFF. The chain recombines TRBV18 with TRBJ2-1, with no clear D. Germline values: CDR1 KGHSH, CDR2 LQKENI. This CDR3 spans 14 amino acids. V lost 3 bases and J lost 9, with 15 bases in between.

The CDR3 DNA sequence: TGTGCCTCCAGGACAGGGGGCCTTAACTATGGCTACACCTTC. It codes for CASRTGGLNYGYTF. This sequence joins TRBV30 and TRBJ1-2; TRBD1 matches 11 bases. The CDR3 runs 14 residues. Germline V CDR1 and CDR2: GTSNPN, SVGIG (reference sequence). Losses at the gene ends were 7 bases for V and 1 base for J; bases not matched to a gene: 5.

This clone was recorded a few times. CDR3 bases: TGCGCCAGCAGCCAAGACGGGCCTCCAACCCCATCAGCGTACTACGAGCAGTACTTC. The encoded protein is CASSQDGPPTPSAYYEQYF. V is TRBV4-1 and J is TRBJ2-7; D is undetermined. Trimming shortened V by 0 bases and J by 3 bases, and 24 bases separated the two germline ends. This CDR3 contains 19 residues. The germline CDR1 and CDR2 sequences are MGHRA and YSYEKL.

The chain recombines TRBV30 with TRBJ1-1; 7 bases match TRBD1. This CDR3 has 14 amino acids. Germline-derived CDR1 and CDR2 are GTSNPN and SVGIG (reference sequence). With 1 base clipped from V and 0 bases from J, the junction kept 2 bases outside the gene matches. The chain's CDR3 is CAWSAGQLNTEAFF. The CDR3 DNA reads TGTGCCTGGAGTGCGGGACAGCTGAACACTGAAGCTTTCTTT.

This clone has only a few counts. The V gene is TRBV5-1, the J gene TRBJ1-1; D gene unclear. CDR1 is SGHRS, CDR2 YFSETQ, per germline. The CDR3 length is 12 residues. With 7 bases removed from V and 1 base from J, the gap between germline ends came to 8 bases. CDR3 amino acids: CASRRTNTEAFF. The DNA for the CDR3 is TGCGCCAGCCGTCGGACGAACACTGAAGCTTTCTTT.

The chain employs TRBV4-1 and TRBJ2-7; D is ambiguous. The V end lost 2 bases, the J end lost 0 bases, and 5 bases lay between the germline ends. The CDR3 has 13 amino acids. The germline CDR1 and CDR2 sequences are MGHRA and YSYEKL. The CDR3 sequence: CASSQFSSYEQYF. The CDR3 DNA follows: TGCGCCAGCAGCCAATTCAGCTCCTACGAGCAGTACTTC.

The chain joins TRBV7-9 to TRBJ1-5; D gene unclear. V lost 0 bases and J 5 bases, leaving 5 bases between the germline ends. The CDR3 loop spans 13 amino acids. CDR1 SEHNR and CDR2 FQNEAQ come from the germline V gene (reference sequence). The CDR3 is CASSLARDQPQHF. In DNA, the CDR3 is TGTGCCAGCAGCTTAGCGCGCGATCAGCCCCAGCATTTT.

V usage is TRBV9 and J usage is TRBJ2-7; D is unclear. Germline lookup yields CDR1 SGDLS and CDR2 YYNGEE. The CDR3 runs 13 residues. V gave up 4 bases and J gave up 5 bases, with 13 bases separating them. In nucleotides, the CDR3 is TGTGCCAGCAGCCTAAAACTAAGGGACGAGCAGTACTTC. It yields the protein CASSLKLRDEQYF.

The chain combines TRBV5-1 with TRBJ1-6; D uncertain. The CDR3 covers 15 residues. Germline V gene lookup returns CDR1 SGHRS and CDR2 YFSETQ. Trimming cost V 1 base and J 11 bases, with 16 bases left between them. CDR3 protein: CASSLSSGSSAPLHF. CDR3 DNA sequence: TGCGCCAGCAGCTTGTCTTCGGGCAGTTCGGCACCCCTCCACTTT.

This rearrangement joins TRBV29-1 to TRBJ1-2; a possible D gene is TRBD1 (5 bases). There are 12 residues in the CDR3. Germline V gene lookup returns CDR1 SQVTM and CDR2 ANQGSEA. V lost 5 bases and J lost 5, with 12 bases in between. This chain's CDR3 is CSVRDAGYGYTF. Here the CDR3 DNA reads TGCAGCGTTCGGGACGCGGGATATGGCTACACCTTC.

The V call is TRBV5-1, the J call TRBJ2-5, with 10 bases aligning to TRBD1. The germline V gene has CDR1 SGHRS and CDR2 YFSETQ. The CDR3 has 14 amino acids. Germline trimming cut 4 bases from V and 1 base from J; bases unmatched to any gene: 1. The chain's CDR3 is CASSRTGGQETQYF. CDR3 sequence (DNA): TGCGCCAGCAGCAGGACAGGGGGCCAAGAGACCCAGTACTTC.

This clone has only one observation. The V gene is TRBV29-1, the J gene TRBJ2-3; 9 bases are shared with TRBD2. The CDR3 is made up of 15 amino acids. Germline V gene sequence: CDR1 SQVTM, CDR2 ANQGSEA. J gave up 0 bases and V 6 bases, and 7 bases lay outside the gene matches. The CDR3 DNA is TGCAGCGTCGCAAGACTAGCGGATAGCACAGATACGCAGTATTTT. Its protein product is CSVARLADSTDTQYF.

This clone has just a few counts. The chain couples TRBV30 to TRBJ1-3; 8 bases align to TRBD1. V shed 3 bases and J 9 bases; nucleotides not matched to a gene: 13. Germline-derived CDR1 and CDR2 are GTSNPN and SVGIG (reference sequence). This CDR3 has 15 amino acids. The CDR3 region has the DNA TGTGCCTGGAGGGCGGACAGGGTAGTCGGCGGCACCATATATTTT. Translating gives CAWRADRVVGGTIYF.

The rearrangement uses TRBV6-1 and TRBJ1-5, with no clear D. V was trimmed by 8 bases and J by 6 bases, leaving 14 bases between them. Germline V lookup: CDR1 MNHNS, CDR2 SASEGT. CDR3 length equals 13 residues. CDR3 loop: CASAAGIGQPQHF. CDR3 nucleotides: TGTGCCAGCGCTGCGGGGATAGGTCAGCCCCAGCATTTT.

The chain recombines TRBV5-6 with TRBJ1-1; unclear D gene. CDR1 is SGHDT, CDR2 YYEEEE, per germline. Trimming removed 1 base from V and 6 bases from J, with 10 bases in between. The CDR3 consists of 13 residues. Here the CDR3 reads CASSLWRVSEAFF. The CDR3 region has the DNA TGTGCCAGCAGCTTGTGGAGGGTTTCTGAAGCTTTCTTT.